The 25 T cell receptor beta chains below all came from one sample that was sequenced in a study of blood T cell repertoires in COVID-19. The protocol was immunoSEQ multiplex PCR, while the TCRdb copy is restricted to in-frame clones and leaves out a portion. Of hundreds of thousands of clones listed, roughly 89% are singletons. The sample consisted of PBMCs or T cells enriched from blood (not recorded which). The receptors here all came from a man in his thirties or forties who had been exposed to COVID-19.

V usage is TRBV4-2 and J usage is TRBJ2-1, with 9 bases identical to TRBD1. Trimming took 6 bases from V and 5 from J; bases not matched to a gene: 8. The CDR3 extends over 15 amino acids. Germline loops: CDR1 LGHNA, CDR2 YNFKEQ. This chain's CDR3 is CASSSTGGHDNEQFF. The CDR3 nucleotides are TGTGCCAGCAGTTCCACAGGGGGCCATGACAATGAGCAGTTCTTC.

The V and J genes are TRBV5-1 and TRBJ2-2; TRBD2 matches at 10 bases. CDR3 length equals 17 residues. V shed 1 base, J shed 6 bases, and the junction held 9 bases outside the gene matches. Germline V gene sequence: CDR1 SGHRS, CDR2 YFSETQ. The CDR3 DNA reads TGCGCCAGCAGCTTGATCGGGATAGCGGGGGGCTCCGGGGAGCTGTTTTTT. This codes for CASSLIGIAGGSGELFF.

This rearrangement joins TRBV5-6 to TRBJ2-3, with a possible D match to TRBD2 (5 bases). This CDR3 region has 13 residues. CDR1 and CDR2 (germline): SGHDT, YYEEEE. The ends were cut back, 6 bases at V and 1 base at J, with 9 bases in the middle. This CDR3 is CASNSGGTDTQYF. DNA of the CDR3: TGTGCCAGCAACTCCGGGGGCACAGATACGCAGTATTTT. The full variable domain, rest sourced from reference TRBV5-6 and TRBJ2-3, is DAGVTQSPTHLIKTRGQQVTLRCSPKSGHDTVSWYQQALGQGPQFIFQYYEEEERQRGNFPDRFSGHQFPNYSSELNVNALLLGDSALYLCASNSGGTDTQYFGPGTRLTVL.

This chain uses TRBV5-1 with TRBJ2-7; D possibly corresponds to TRBD2 (5 bases). V shed 4 bases and J shed 3 bases, with 14 bases lying between them. The CDR3 is made up of 14 amino acids. Germline-derived CDR1 and CDR2 are SGHRS and YFSETQ. The CDR3 protein is CASSEGSNFYEQYF. CDR3 in DNA: TGCGCCAGCAGCGAGGGCAGCAACTTCTACGAGCAGTACTTC.

J is TRBJ1-2 and V is TRBV13; 11 bases map to TRBD1. V dropped 0 bases and J dropped 7; count of bases not matched to a gene: 7. The CDR3 contains 16 residues. The germline V gene has CDR1 PRHDT and CDR2 FYEKMQ (reference sequence). The DNA of the CDR3 is TGTGCCAGCAGCTTAGGTACGGGGGACAGGGGGACTGGCTACACCTTC. Translating it yields CASSLGTGDRGTGYTF.

The chain employs TRBV5-1 and TRBJ1-1, with 7 nucleotides matching TRBD1. Germline V gene data show CDR1 as SGHRS and CDR2 as YFSETQ. Unmatched junction bases numbered 10, after V lost 4 bases and J lost 4 bases. The CDR3 sequence is 15 residues long. The CDR3 loop is CASSASRDRVTEAFF. CDR3 coding DNA: TGCGCCAGCAGCGCCTCCCGGGACAGAGTCACTGAAGCTTTCTTT.

In nucleotides, the CDR3 is TGCAGCGTTGTCACAGGGAGGGCGAGGACTGAAGCTTTCTTT. Protein product: CSVVTGRARTEAFF. V and J are TRBV29-1 and TRBJ1-1; a weak D match, TRBD1 (6 bases). Germline V lookup: CDR1 SQVTM, CDR2 ANQGSEA. The germline V and J ends were trimmed by 4 bases and 5 bases, with 17 bases remaining between them. There are 14 residues in the CDR3.

DNA of the CDR3: TGCAGCGTTGAGGGCCTCCTAGGGGGGGCCTACAATGAGCAGTTCTTC. Protein: CSVEGLLGGAYNEQFF. The chain couples TRBV29-1 to TRBJ2-1; D possibly corresponds to TRBD2 (7 bases). The germline V gene has CDR1 SQVTM and CDR2 ANQGSEA. The CDR3 covers 16 residues. V was pared by 3 bases and J by 2 bases, with 17 bases between.

The rearrangement links TRBV13 to TRBJ1-3, with D possibly TRBD1 on 5 matching bases. Between the trimmed V and J ends, which lost 4 bases and 2 bases, there was a span of 9 bases. Per germline, CDR1 PRHDT and CDR2 FYEKMQ (reference sequence). The CDR3 is made up of 14 amino acids. The CDR3: CASSSQGAGNTIYF. The CDR3 DNA is TGTGCCAGCAGCTCGCAAGGGGCTGGAAACACCATATATTTT.

This rearrangement joins TRBV7-6 to TRBJ2-1; the D is unclear. V lost 5 bases, J lost 0 bases, and 14 bases lay in between. Germline-derived CDR1 and CDR2 are SGHVS and FNYEAQ. CDR3 length: 16 amino acids. CDR3 protein: CASSLLRWSSYNEQFF. CDR3 coding DNA: TGTGCCAGCAGCCTCTTACGTTGGAGCTCCTACAATGAGCAGTTCTTC. The full variable domain, rest sourced from reference TRBV7-6 and TRBJ2-1, is GAGVSQSPRYKVTKRGQDVALRCDPISGHVSLYWYRQALGQGPEFLTYFNYEAQQDKSGLPNDRFSAERPEGSISTLTIQRTEQRDSAMYRCASSLLRWSSYNEQFFGPGTRLTVL.

With respect to this clone: This CDR3 is also generated by other DNA sequences in the sample. CDR3 loop: CASSQGPYEQYF. Here the CDR3 DNA reads TGTGCCAGCAGCCAGGGGCCTTACGAGCAGTACTTC. V usage is TRBV3-1 (or the pseudogene TRBV3-2) and J usage is TRBJ2-7, with D perhaps matching TRBD1 (5 bases). Trimming pared 3 bases from V and 4 bases from J, leaving 7 bases between. The CDR3 totals 12 residues. In germline, CDR1 is LGHDT, CDR2 YNNKEL (reference sequence).

This clone was counted a single time. This sequence joins TRBV30 and TRBJ1-6; TRBD1 is a possible D gene (6 bases). This CDR3 has 14 amino acids. The germline V and J ends were trimmed by 4 bases and 9 bases, with 16 bases remaining between them. The germline CDR1 and CDR2 sequences are GTSNPN and SVGIG (reference sequence). The CDR3 bases are TGTGCCTGGATCCTTCGGGGGGGCGGTTCACCCCTCCACTTT. Residues: CAWILRGGGSPLHF.

V and J are TRBV5-4 and TRBJ2-7; the D gene is possibly TRBD1 (5 bases). Trimming cost V 3 bases and J 3 bases, with 19 bases left between them. This CDR3 spans 16 amino acids. Germline V gives CDR1 SGHNT, CDR2 YYREEE (reference sequence). CDR3 sequence: CASSSYRKTYDYEQYF. In nucleotides, the CDR3 is TGTGCCAGCAGCTCATACAGGAAGACCTACGACTACGAGCAGTACTTC.

A remark on this clone: Other DNA sequences within the sample encode an identical CDR3. This chain connects TRBV7-2 to TRBJ2-5, with 7 bases matching TRBD2. Germline V gene lookup returns CDR1 SGHTA and CDR2 FQGNSA. The junction had 0 bases not matched to a gene; V was cut back by 1 base and J by 4 bases. The CDR3 is 13 amino acids. For the CDR3, the DNA is TGTGCCAGCAGCTTAGGGACTAGAGAGACCCAGTACTTC. Its protein product is CASSLGTRETQYF.

This clone has only one observation. The genes are TRBV7-9 and TRBJ1-3; D is perhaps TRBD1 (5 bases). V was shortened by 3 bases and J by 7 bases, with 16 bases between the two germline ends. The germline gives CDR1 SEHNR, CDR2 FQNEAQ (reference sequence). CDR3 length: 15 residues. The chain's CDR3 is CASSLDGAEKNTIYF. The DNA of the CDR3 is TGTGCCAGCAGCTTGGATGGGGCAGAGAAGAACACCATATATTTT.

The gene calls are TRBV5-5 and TRBJ2-4; TRBD1 matches at 8 bases. V was clipped by 0 bases and J by 2 bases; unmatched bases: 4. CDR1 and CDR2 from the germline V gene are SGHKS and YYEKEE (reference sequence). CDR3 size: 16 residues. The CDR3, as DNA: TGTGCCAGCAGCTTGGACAGGGGGGCAACCAAAAACATTCAGTACTTC. This translates into CASSLDRGATKNIQYF.

This chain uses TRBV3-1 (or the pseudogene TRBV3-2) with TRBJ2-1; 11 bases are shared with TRBD2. Germline assignment: CDR1 LGHDT and CDR2 YNNKEL (reference sequence). The CDR3 is made up of 19 amino acids. Trimming removed 1 base from V and 2 bases from J; junction bases left unmatched: 10. This CDR3 reads CASSQVGLAGGPTYNEQFF. CDR3 nucleotide sequence: TGTGCCAGCAGCCAAGTCGGCCTAGCGGGGGGTCCTACCTACAATGAGCAGTTCTTC.

V usage is TRBV4-1 and J usage is TRBJ1-5; D is uncertain. The CDR3 runs 14 residues. The V gene lost 1 base and the J gene lost 6 bases, with 10 bases spanning the gap. Germline-derived CDR1 and CDR2 are MGHRA and YSYEKL. CDR3 nucleotides: TGCGCCAGCAGCCAAGGCTCGGGAGGTCAGCCCCAGCATTTT. It codes for CASSQGSGGQPQHF.

The rearrangement links TRBV5-8 to TRBJ2-3; TRBD1 matches 11 bases. There are 14 residues in the CDR3. CDR1 and CDR2 (germline): SGHTS, YDEGEE. Trimming at V came to 4 bases and at J to 5 bases, leaving 3 bases not matched to a gene. CDR3 region: CASSPGTGGDTQYF. In nucleotides, the CDR3 is TGTGCCAGCAGCCCCGGGACAGGGGGAGATACGCAGTATTTT.

This clone has just one count. The chain joins TRBV5-6 to TRBJ2-5, with 16 bases identical to TRBD2. V was pared by 2 bases and J by 6 bases, with 10 bases of the junction left unmatched. CDR3 length: 18 residues. CDR1 is SGHDT, CDR2 YYEEEE, per germline. The CDR3 is CASSFIGTSGGALQTQYF. The CDR3 region has the DNA TGTGCCAGCAGCTTTATAGGGACTAGCGGGGGGGCCTTACAGACCCAGTACTTC.

The V gene is TRBV27, the J gene TRBJ1-1; D unresolved. The CDR3 covers 14 residues. In germline, CDR1 is MNHEY, CDR2 SMNVEV (reference sequence). The V end was cut by 2 bases, the J end by 1 base, with 8 bases between. CDR3 loop: CASSLGDRNTEAFF. In DNA form, the CDR3 reads TGTGCCAGCAGTTTAGGAGACCGGAACACTGAAGCTTTCTTT.

The CDR3 sequence: CASSVAQALGNTIYF. CDR3 nucleotide sequence: TGTGCCAGCAGCGTAGCACAGGCTTTGGGAAACACCATATATTTT. The chain employs TRBV9 and TRBJ1-3, with D possibly being TRBD1 (5 bases). The V gene's germline CDR1 is SGDLS and CDR2 YYNGEE. This CDR3 has 15 residues. V was trimmed by 0 bases and J by 4 bases, leaving 11 bases between them.

This clone occurred a few times. This rearrangement joins TRBV20-1 to TRBJ2-7, with D perhaps TRBD1 (5 bases). The length of the CDR3 is 13 residues. CDR1 and CDR2 from the germline V gene are DFQATT and SNEGSKA (reference sequence). The germline V and J ends were trimmed by 3 bases and 8 bases, with 17 bases remaining between them. The CDR3 sequence: CSASGIQAGQQYF. The CDR3 DNA reads as TGCAGTGCTAGTGGTATTCAGGCAGGGCAGCAGTACTTC.

This clone was picked up a small number of times. V is TRBV5-1 and J is TRBJ2-3, with D possibly being TRBD2 (5 bases). Germline values: CDR1 SGHRS, CDR2 YFSETQ. V lost 7 bases to trimming and J lost 4 bases, with 13 bases between them. The CDR3 is made up of 13 amino acids. The CDR3 sequence: CASRGWAADTQYF. For the CDR3, the DNA is TGCGCCAGCCGCGGGTGGGCGGCAGATACGCAGTATTTT.

Of note for this clone: The junction differs from germline at one of its ends, possibly a read error. J is TRBJ2-7 and V is TRBV7-2; 11 bases are shared with TRBD2. The CDR3 length is 13 residues. Germline V CDR1 and CDR2: SGHTA, FQGNSA. Here the CDR3 reads CASSLAGGTEQYF. Here the CDR3 DNA reads TGTGCCAGCAGCCTAGCGGGGGGAACCGAGCAGTACTTC.